The source of this T cell receptor beta chain is a study of blood T cell repertoires in COVID-19. Study background: The United States, Italy and Spain supplied acute and convalescent COVID-19 samples.

This clone was detected only once. V shed 4 bases and J shed 3 bases, with 16 bases lying between them. Germline CDR1 SGDLS, CDR2 YYNGEE. The CDR3 contains 15 residues. Only in-frame clones appear in the TCRdb table, and some are missing; sequencing was by immunoSEQ multiplex PCR. The sample holds roughly 190,000 clones, around nine tenths seen once. The specimen was peripheral blood. This TCR was recovered from a man between 70 and 80 years old with acute or convalescent COVID-19. The rearrangement links TRBV9 to TRBJ1-1, with D unresolved. The CDR3 spells CASSSDGSGDTEAFF. In DNA form, the CDR3 reads TGTGCCAGCAGCTCAGACGGGAGCGGGGACACTGAAGCTTTCTTT.